The source of this T cell receptor (beta chain) is a study of radiotherapy plus CTLA-4 blockade in lung cancer. Study information: Objective responses were documented in over 15% of patients, with disease control in 31%.

The assay was immunoSEQ multiplex PCR, and TCRdb's table has in-frame clones only and misses some. The repertoire includes tens of thousands of clones, 77% of them detected once, and less than 4% sits in the top ten. The CDR3 spans 16 residues. Per the germline V gene, CDR1 is SGHRS and CDR2 is YFSETQ. V lost 0 bases to trimming and J lost 7 bases, with 19 bases between them. Participants had chemo-refractory metastatic non-small-cell lung cancer and were treated with focal radiation plus ipilimumab CTLA-4 blockade. V gene TRBV5-1 combines with J gene TRBJ1-1; D may be TRBD1 (5 bases). The material sequenced was peripheral blood, taken from a patient treated with radiotherapy plus ipilimumab. The TCR originated in a human donor with non-small cell lung cancer who had a partial response to radiotherapy plus ipilimumab. This CDR3 reads CASSLGGGRGAGEAFF. The DNA of the CDR3 is TGCGCCAGCAGCTTGGGAGGTGGGAGGGGCGCGGGTGAAGCTTTCTTT. The variable domain in full, completed from reference TRBV5-1 and TRBJ1-1, reads KAGVTQTPRYLIKTRGQQVTLSCSPISGHRSVSWYQQTPGQGLQFLFEYFSETQRNKGNFPGRFSGRQFSNSRSEMNVSTLELGDSALYLCASSLGGGRGAGEAFFGQGTRLTVV.